This record concerns one TCR beta chain sequence. Its cognate antigen is unknown. This entry is derived from a study of shared clonotypes between healthy human individuals. Study observations and caveats: Generally, naive subsets (rather than memory subsets) showed larger estimated richness.

Libraries were prepared by immunoSEQ multiplex PCR; TCRdb keeps only in-frame clonotypes and omits some of them. The sample records about 1.5 million clones, nearly 99% being singletons. The trim removed 5 bases at V and 4 bases at J, leaving 3 bases unmatched. Germline V gene lookup returns CDR1 LNHDA and CDR2 SQIVND (reference sequence). The CDR3 is 13 amino acids. The source material was naive CD4+ T cells sorted from blood. The subset denotes: CD45RA+ positively selected. The chain has TRBV19 and TRBJ1-2; 8 positions match TRBD1. This clonotype originated in a man aged 25 to 45 in good health. In DNA, the CDR3 is TGTGCCAGTAGTGCCGGACAGGGCTATGGCTACACCTTC. This translates into CASSAGQGYGYTF.